This T cell receptor (beta chain) was recovered during a study of shared clonotypes between healthy human individuals (dated by TCRdb to about 2020). Looking at the study overall: The cohort comprised a couple of women and three men aged 18 to 49 years. For each donor, CD4 naive and CD4 memory were each run on three plates, CD8 naive on two plates, and CD8 memory on one plate. To estimate repertoire size and how much clonotypes are shared between individuals, the study performed deep sequencing of blood TCR repertoires from roughly five healthy adults. Libraries were prepared and TCR repertoires were sequenced by different laboratories using diverse techniques, in order to increase sequencing depth and limit assay-specific biases. Between about 0.85 and 9.5 billion PBMCs per donor were obtained by leukapheresis.

From cysteine to phenylalanine, the CDR3 is 14 amino acids long. Only the CDR3 DNA stays, 42 bases, in frame from base 1. CDR1 SQVTM and CDR2 ANQGSEA were looked up in the germline V gene. In regard to this clone: What antigen it recognizes has not been identified. Per-base qualities were not stored, and no clone one base away is much larger.

CD8 naive samples were CD45RO-negative cells positively selected for CCR7, giving a CD45RA+CCR7+ population that excluded TemRA cells. Donors were healthy HIV-negative adults with no recently reported acute infections or vaccinations. Every donor was a Caucasian adult living in Nashville, Tennessee, USA. Blood was obtained by leukapheresis, after which PBMCs were separated by Ficoll-Histopaque density gradient centrifugation and cryopreserved in liquid nitrogen vapor phase. Purity and quantity of every magnetically sorted T cell population were checked by analytical flow cytometry. Genomic DNA was isolated from each sorted fraction and quantified by UV absorbance on a Nanodrop 2000c. Using the deep immunoSEQ assay, TCR CDR3 regions were amplified from genomic DNA by multiplex PCR. Extracted genomic DNA from each cell subset was distributed evenly across all wells of several immunoSEQ 96-well plates, and each plate was treated as a replicate. Each replicate PCR for sorted subsets received about 220 ng genomic DNA, equal to about 30,000 T cell genomes. The purified libraries were quantified using a Qubit 3.0 fluorometer, sized with a Bioanalyzer 2100, and then quantified again using the KAPA Library Quantification kit. A separate single-read 150-cycle Illumina NextSeq 550 flow cell was used to sequence each immunoSEQ 96-well plate. The study's processing was this. Because the immunoSEQ output included only junctional sequences and no quality scores, the filtering could not be the same as the filtering used for full-length reads. To assign V/J genes and CDR3, sequences were annotated against IMGT germline references using PyIR, a Python wrapper for IgBLAST v1.9. Reads were filtered out if the reads had weak V/J assignments (E-value above 1e-6), no CDR3, stop codons, out-of-frame junctions, or ambiguous translated residues. V3J clonotypes were defined as sequences sharing an identical inferred V gene, J gene, and CDR3 amino acid sequence. Percentage overlap between repertoires was calculated by dividing the number of shared unique clonotypes by the size of the smaller repertoire. Three approaches were used to assess repertoire richness: RTK rarefaction, the Chao1 estimator, and Recon v2.1 estimates of unobserved clonotypes. For all TCRbeta clonotypes obtained by the gDNA method from a few donors, generation probabilities were computed with OLGA. The table comes from immuneACCESS by way of TCRdb, which keeps in-frame sequences with V and J called. Part of the clones is missing from these tables; in studies checked, under half for an unresolved V gene and the rest for unknown reasons. The V and J calls and clone size were taken over from that table, and D and trimming were inferred from the DNA. This sample has 550,000 to 750,000 clones in its table, and around 95% of those were observed once. The top ten hold 0.095% to 0.12% of the sample.

Summary of the overall study and its limitations: Rarefaction of sorted-subset datasets indicated incomplete sequencing despite the large sequencing depth. Clonotypes shared by all four sorted-subset donors showed higher generation probabilities than non-shared clonotypes. Because the study included only a small number of donors, the genetic and exposure-history diversity represented was limited. Larger estimated clonotype richness was generally found for naive subsets than for memory subsets. Pairwise subsampling indicated that sequencing depth was expected to affect the degree of clonotype sharing among donors. Across four donors, around 5.4% of naive CD4, 3% to 3.5% of naive CD8, roughly 2.2% of memory CD4, and 0.4% of memory CD8 clonotypes were shared. Sampling was limited to blood, and TCR repertoires in tissue likely differ from TCR repertoires in blood.

The specimen sequenced was naive CD8+ T cells sorted from blood. The cell subset or site label here, explained by the study, means: CD45RA+CCR7+. The clonotype comes from a woman in her thirties in good health. Rearrangement joined TRBV29-1 to TRBJ2-5, with the D segment identity uncertain. Matching the DNA end better, TRBJ2-7 makes the J call doubtful. The CDR3 protein: CSVEVAQTGLEQYF. The DNA sequence follows: TGCAGCGTTGAAGTTGCGCAGACGGGCCTCGAGCAGTACTTC.